This T cell receptor (beta chain) is drawn from a study of T-cell reconstitution after alpha-beta-depleted transplantation in children. This clonotype was recorded a few times. The authors prepared the TCRbeta library with unique molecular identifiers. TCRdb analysed the PCR reads with MiXCR anew, one entry per CDR3 protein. Found here are about 250,000 distinct CDR3 sequences, roughly 25% of them singletons; the top ten hold about 5%. The source of this sequence is a female patient aged 2 to 10 who had a stem cell transplant for congenital amegakaryocytic thrombocytopenia, so the T cells may come from the graft donor. The material sequenced was PBMCs, mostly from graft donor cells, taken 360 days after TCRalphabeta/CD19-depleted stem cell transplant.

The CDR3, as DNA: TGTGCCAGCAGTGAAGGTAGCAGGGGTAACGAGCAGTACTTC. The encoded protein is CASSEGSRGNEQYF. The V gene is TRBV2, the J gene TRBJ2-7; a possible D gene is TRBD1 (6 bases). CDR1 and CDR2 (germline): SNHLY, FYNNEI. The CDR3 runs to 14 residues. The ends were cut back, 1 base at V and 5 bases at J, with 12 bases in the middle. The complete variable domain, with remaining parts taken from reference TRBV2 and TRBJ2-7, reads EPEVTQTPSHQVTQMGQEVILRCVPISNHLYFYWYRQILGQKVEFLVSFYNNEISEKSEIFDDQFSVERPDGSNFTLKIRSTKLEDSAMYFCASSEGSRGNEQYFGPGTRLTVT.